This record concerns one T cell receptor (beta chain) sequence. Use of 60 Vbeta and 13 Jbeta primers characterized the PCR. Measured with immunoSEQ multiplex PCR; TCRdb has only the in-frame clones, and not every one. The sample has about 190,000 clones, 60% to 85% seen once. This record comes from a study of cytomegalovirus exposure and HLA in healthy donors. This clonotype originated in a woman aged 40 to 49 in good health and CMV-seronegative. The sequencing input was PBMCs.

This chain's CDR3 is CAWSGLGVGNEQFF. DNA of the CDR3: TGTGCCTGGAGTGGACTAGGGGTGGGGAATGAGCAGTTCTTC. The chain carries TRBV30 and TRBJ2-1, with D perhaps matching TRBD2 (6 bases). Trimming removed 1 base from V and 7 bases from J, with 14 bases in between. This CDR3 contains 14 residues. Germline CDR1 reads GTSNPN; CDR2 reads SVGIG (reference sequence).